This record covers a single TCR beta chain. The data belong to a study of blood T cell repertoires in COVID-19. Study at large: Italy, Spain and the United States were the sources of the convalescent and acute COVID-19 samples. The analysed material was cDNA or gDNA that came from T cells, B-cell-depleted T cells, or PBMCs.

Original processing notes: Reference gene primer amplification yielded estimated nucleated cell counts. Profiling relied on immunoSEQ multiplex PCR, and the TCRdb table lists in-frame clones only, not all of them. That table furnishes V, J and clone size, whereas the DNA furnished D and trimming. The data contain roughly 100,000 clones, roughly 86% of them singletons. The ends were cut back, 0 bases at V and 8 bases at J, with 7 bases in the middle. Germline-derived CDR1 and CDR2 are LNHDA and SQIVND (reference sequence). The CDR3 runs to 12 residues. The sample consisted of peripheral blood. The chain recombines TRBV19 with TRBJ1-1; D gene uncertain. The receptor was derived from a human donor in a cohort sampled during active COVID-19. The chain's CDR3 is CASSIDRVEAFF. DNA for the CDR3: TGTGCCAGTAGTATAGATCGGGTCGAAGCTTTCTTT. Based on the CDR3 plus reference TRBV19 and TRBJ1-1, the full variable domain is DGGITQSPKYLFRKEGQNVTLSCEQNLNHDAMYWYRQDPGQGLRLIYYSQIVNDFQKGDIAEGYSVSREKKESFPLTVTSAQKNPTAFYLCASSIDRVEAFFGQGTRLTVV.